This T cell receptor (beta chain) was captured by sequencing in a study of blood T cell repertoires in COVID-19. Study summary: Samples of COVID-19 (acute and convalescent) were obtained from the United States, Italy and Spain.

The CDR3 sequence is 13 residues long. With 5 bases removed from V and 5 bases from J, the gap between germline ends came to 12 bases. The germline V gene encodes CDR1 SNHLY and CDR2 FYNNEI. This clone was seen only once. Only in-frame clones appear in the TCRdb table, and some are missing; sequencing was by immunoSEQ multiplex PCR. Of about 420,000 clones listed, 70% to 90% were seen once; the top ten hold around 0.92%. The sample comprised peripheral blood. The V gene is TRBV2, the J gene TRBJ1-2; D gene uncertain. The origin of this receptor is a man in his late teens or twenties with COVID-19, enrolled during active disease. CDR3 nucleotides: TGTGCCAGCAGTCCGGGAAGCCTTTATGGCTACACCTTC. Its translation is CASSPGSLYGYTF.